This T cell receptor (beta chain) was profiled in a study of T cells after posttransplantation cyclophosphamide. Germline CDR1 and CDR2: LNHNV and YYDKDF (reference sequence). The CDR3 covers 15 residues. V was clipped by 0 bases and J by 4 bases, with 12 bases between them. Cyclophosphamide on days +3 and +4 followed busulfan-fludarabine conditioning and a marrow graft. TCRdb's table, derived via immunoSEQ multiplex PCR, lists solely in-frame clones and lacks some. The sample holds 15,000 to 20,000 clones, 70% to 80% seen once. General observations from the study: Donor CD8+ memory clones often dominated recipient blood repertoires at later times.

Concerning this clone itself: Its specificity is not known.

The sequencing here drew on CD8+ T cells sorted from PBMCs, taken around 2,000 days after a stem cell transplant with posttransplant cyclophosphamide. This receptor was obtained from a female patient in her 40s who received an allogeneic stem cell transplant from a related donor, was CMV-positive, and had no GVHD. Part of the T cells may come from the graft donor. The gene calls are TRBV15 and TRBJ1-2; possibly TRBD1 for D (5 bases). CDR3 in amino acids: CATSRDRGPTYGYTF. The CDR3 DNA follows: TGTGCCACCAGCAGAGATAGGGGTCCCACCTATGGCTACACCTTC.